This T cell receptor (beta chain) was sequenced in a study of chemoradiotherapy in HPV16-positive cancers. Study overall: Candidate HPV-specific T-cell clones and common TCR motifs came from functional assays in a couple of HPV16-positive patients.

The V end was cut by 3 bases, the J end by 4 bases, with 9 bases between. The CDR3 consists of 13 residues. Germline lookup yields CDR1 SGDLS and CDR2 YYNGEE. With regard to this clone: No antigen is known for it.

Study results and caveats: Non-HPV-specific T cells did not expand in tumors during treatment, whereas candidate HPV-specific clones and E7-related motifs did.

Produced via immunoSEQ multiplex PCR; TCRdb's table is partial and in-frame only. The sample carries around 29,000 clones, over 85% recorded once. Source: blood, taken from a patient who underwent chemoradiotherapy. The chain links TRBV9 to TRBJ2-3, with D uncertain. This receptor was identified in a human donor with HPV-associated anogenital cancer. In nucleotides, the CDR3 is TGTGCCAGCAGCGCGTCCCTGTCAGATACGCAGTATTTT. This translates into CASSASLSDTQYF.